The rows below give T cell receptor beta chains drawn from one sample of a study of T cells in Graves' hyperthyroidism and ophthalmopathy. TCRdb recomputed calls from the multiplex PCR reads with MiXCR, one row per CDR3 protein. The data contain around 300,000 distinct CDR3 sequences, roughly 15% of them seen just once; the ten biggest clones take up about 8%. The source material was blood. The receptor set was obtained from a young woman with Graves' hyperthyroidism that later progressed to Graves' ophthalmopathy. The CDR3 runs from the conserved cysteine through the conserved F or W. D genes are given only for firm matches. Clone size is given for some rows only: seen once, a few or many times, or a class if the clone is expanded.

j_gene: TRBJ2-2
v_gene: TRBV13
d_gene: TRBD2
abundance: few
CDR3aa: CASSLEGLANTGELFF
CDR3nt: TGTGCCAGCAGCTTAGAGGGACTAGCGAATACCGGGGAGCTGTTTTTT

j_gene: TRBJ2-2
v_gene: TRBV2
d_gene: .
abundance: many
CDR3aa: CASSRVLSGELFF
CDR3nt: TGTGCCAGCAGTCGGGTTTTATCCGGGGAGCTGTTTTTT

j_gene: TRBJ2-7
v_gene: TRBV6-5
d_gene: .
abundance: .
CDR3aa: CASSYTRGEQYF
CDR3nt: TGTGCCAGCAGTTATACAAGAGGCGAGCAGTACTTC

j_gene: TRBJ2-2
v_gene: TRBV10-3
d_gene: .
abundance: few
CDR3aa: CAISEGNTGELFF
CDR3nt: TGTGCCATCAGTGAAGGGAACACCGGGGAGCTGTTTTTT

j_gene: TRBJ2-1
v_gene: TRBV27
d_gene: TRBD2
abundance: many
CDR3aa: CASSSRTSGRNEQFF
CDR3nt: TGTGCCAGCAGTTCCCGGACTAGCGGGAGGAATGAGCAGTTCTTC

j_gene: TRBJ2-3
v_gene: TRBV28
d_gene: TRBD1
abundance: many
CDR3aa: CASSSSYPLYRQGPDTQYF
CDR3nt: TGTGCCAGCAGTTCCTCTTATCCCCTTTACCGACAGGGCCCAGATACGCAGTATTTT

j_gene: TRBJ2-7
v_gene: TRBV7-8
d_gene: .
abundance: many
CDR3aa: CASSLGVVYEQYF
CDR3nt: TGTGCCAGCAGCTTAGGTGTTGTCTACGAGCAGTACTTC

j_gene: TRBJ2-1
v_gene: TRBV20-1
d_gene: TRBD2
abundance: many
CDR3aa: CSAAGVYSSYNEQFF
CDR3nt: TGCAGTGCTGCGGGAGTCTATAGCTCCTACAATGAGCAGTTCTTC

j_gene: TRBJ1-1
v_gene: TRBV30
d_gene: .
abundance: many
CDR3aa: CAWSVGSINTEAFF
CDR3nt: TGTGCCTGGAGCGTGGGATCGATTAACACTGAAGCTTTCTTT

j_gene: TRBJ2-7
v_gene: TRBV30
d_gene: TRBD1
abundance: many
CDR3aa: CAWSLGGTGLYEQYF
CDR3nt: TGTGCCTGGAGTCTGGGCGGGACAGGCCTCTACGAGCAGTACTTC

j_gene: TRBJ2-3
v_gene: TRBV3-1
d_gene: TRBD2
abundance: many
CDR3aa: CASSPLGGGREDTQYF
CDR3nt: TGTGCCAGCAGCCCCTTAGGCGGCGGGAGGGAAGATACGCAGTATTTT

j_gene: TRBJ1-4
v_gene: TRBV7-8
d_gene: .
abundance: many
CDR3aa: CASSPEGGGGEKLFF
CDR3nt: TGTGCCAGCAGCCCCGAGGGTGGAGGCGGTGAAAAACTGTTTTTT

j_gene: TRBJ2-7
v_gene: TRBV10-3
d_gene: .
abundance: many
CDR3aa: CAISGGEVNEQYF
CDR3nt: TGTGCCATCAGTGGTGGGGAGGTCAACGAGCAGTACTTC

j_gene: TRBJ1-5
v_gene: TRBV19
d_gene: .
abundance: .
CDR3aa: CASRMSNQPQHF
CDR3nt: TGTGCCAGTAGGATGAGCAATCAGCCCCAGCATTTT

j_gene: TRBJ1-1
v_gene: TRBV11-2
d_gene: .
abundance: .
CDR3aa: CASSLEAENTEAFF
CDR3nt: TGTGCCAGCAGCTTAGAGGCAGAAAACACTGAAGCTTTCTTT

j_gene: TRBJ2-7
v_gene: TRBV28
d_gene: .
abundance: many
CDR3aa: CACRGLSSSEQYF
CDR3nt: TGTGCCTGCCGGGGACTTTCTAGCTCCGAGCAGTACTTC

j_gene: TRBJ2-3
v_gene: TRBV12-3/TRBV12-4
d_gene: .
abundance: many
CDR3aa: CASSFGGNTDTQYF
CDR3nt: TGTGCCAGCAGTTTTGGGGGGAACACAGATACGCAGTATTTT

j_gene: TRBJ1-6
v_gene: TRBV6-1
d_gene: TRBD1
abundance: .
CDR3aa: CASTLTGANSPLHF
CDR3nt: TGTGCCAGCACCCTCACAGGGGCTAATTCACCCCTCCACTTT

j_gene: TRBJ2-1
v_gene: TRBV25-1
d_gene: .
abundance: .
CDR3aa: CASSEIGGGGISNEQFF
CDR3nt: TGTGCCAGCAGTGAGATAGGGGGGGGAGGGATTTCGAATGAGCAGTTCTTC

j_gene: TRBJ2-7
v_gene: TRBV24-1
d_gene: .
abundance: many
CDR3aa: CATSDSRDSPYEQYF
CDR3nt: TGTGCCACCAGTGACAGCCGGGACTCTCCCTACGAGCAGTACTTC

j_gene: TRBJ2-1
v_gene: TRBV12-3/TRBV12-4
d_gene: TRBD2
abundance: many
CDR3aa: CASSFSGLEWPQFF
CDR3nt: TGTGCCAGCAGTTTTTCCGGACTAGAGTGGCCGCAGTTCTTC

j_gene: TRBJ2-3
v_gene: TRBV20-1
d_gene: TRBD1
abundance: many
CDR3aa: CSARDRTGENTDTQYF
CDR3nt: TGCAGTGCTAGAGATAGGACAGGGGAGAACACAGATACGCAGTATTTT

j_gene: TRBJ2-7
v_gene: TRBV30
d_gene: TRBD2
abundance: many
CDR3aa: CAWSAEGGWTYEQYF
CDR3nt: TGTGCCTGGAGTGCCGAGGGAGGGTGGACCTACGAGCAGTACTTC

j_gene: TRBJ2-5
v_gene: TRBV7-2
d_gene: TRBD1
abundance: many
CDR3aa: CASSWGATGSETQYF
CDR3nt: TGTGCCAGCAGCTGGGGAGCGACAGGGAGTGAGACCCAGTACTTC

j_gene: TRBJ2-3
v_gene: TRBV7-8
d_gene: TRBD1
abundance: many
CDR3aa: CASSRRQGLADTQYF
CDR3nt: TGTGCCAGCAGCAGACGACAGGGTTTAGCAGATACGCAGTATTTT

j_gene: TRBJ2-6
v_gene: TRBV30
d_gene: .
abundance: .
CDR3aa: CAWSVAVSGANVLTF
CDR3nt: TGTGCCTGGAGTGTGGCCGTGTCTGGGGCCAACGTCCTGACTTTC

j_gene: TRBJ2-5
v_gene: TRBV15
d_gene: TRBD2
abundance: many
CDR3aa: CATSRDRRGGQETQYF
CDR3nt: TGTGCCACCAGCAGAGATCGCCGGGGGGGCCAGGAGACCCAGTACTTC

j_gene: TRBJ2-7
v_gene: TRBV28
d_gene: TRBD1
abundance: many
CDR3aa: CASSLGTGWEQYF
CDR3nt: TGTGCCAGCAGTTTGGGGACAGGGTGGGAGCAGTACTTC

j_gene: TRBJ1-5
v_gene: TRBV4-3
d_gene: .
abundance: few
CDR3aa: CASSQDRATNQPQHF
CDR3nt: TGCGCCAGCAGCCAAGACCGGGCTACAAATCAGCCCCAGCATTTT